The present TCR beta chain was sequenced within a study of T cells in women clearing cervical HPV infection. Turning to the study itself: Control women cleared a single incident HPV16 infection within 12 months. Case blood drawn at lesion detection; control blood after infection cleared.

Generated by immunoSEQ multiplex PCR, the TCRdb table keeps only in-frame clones and is missing some. The table lists fewer than 30,000 clones. Sequencing was performed on blood buffy coat. The TCR sequence derives from a woman aged 18 to 75 with a cervical HPV16 infection that either progressed to CIN3+ or cleared (not recorded which).

The sequenced CDR3 bases are TGTGCCAGCTCACCAGTAGCGGGGGCCTACAATGAC. Amino acid sequence: CASSPVAGAYND. Given in full, the CDR3 is CASSPVAGAYNDYTF. The chain has TRBV18 and TRBJ1-2; maybe TRBD1 (6 bases). The CDR3 extends 3 residues past the end of the read, so its final part is completed from the germline J gene. CDR1 and CDR2 (germline): KGHSH, LQKENI. This CDR3 region has 15 residues. The entire variable domain, with the rest obtained from reference TRBV18 and TRBJ1-2, is as follows: NAGVMQNPRHLVRRRGQEARLRCSPMKGHSHVYWYRQLPEEGLKFMVYLQKENIIDESGMPKERFSAEFPKEGPSILRIQQVVRGDSAAYFCASSPVAGAYNDYTFGSGTRLTVV.